Listed here are 19 T cell receptor beta chains from one sample, sequenced in a study of cytomegalovirus exposure and HLA in healthy donors. Sequencing used immunoSEQ multiplex PCR; TCRdb keeps in-frame clones, though not all of them. The sample includes about 270,000 clones, 86% seen only once; the top ten take less than 1.2%. The sequenced material came from PBMCs. All receptors derive from a woman aged 18-35 years in good health and CMV-seronegative.

The chain links TRBV6-1 to TRBJ1-2; D uncertain. Looked up from germline, CDR1 is MNHNS and CDR2 is SASEGT. The V end was cut by 0 bases, the J end by 3 bases, with 8 bases between. This CDR3 comprises 14 residues. CDR3 DNA sequence: TGTGCCAGCAGTGAAGCCCCCGGGGACTATGGCTACACCTTC. Amino acids: CASSEAPGDYGYTF.

The chain employs TRBV11-2 and TRBJ1-1; the D is unclear. The CDR3 loop spans 13 amino acids. Germline-derived CDR1 and CDR2 are SGHAT and FQNNGV. The V end was cut by 5 bases, the J end by 7 bases, with 14 bases between. CDR3: CASSGSGPLEAFF. CDR3 nucleotide sequence: TGTGCCAGCAGCGGATCTGGGCCACTTGAAGCTTTCTTT.

The count of this clone is one. The genes are TRBV29-1 and TRBJ1-1, with D possibly TRBD1 on 6 matching bases. This CDR3 is built from 12 residues. Germline CDR1 and CDR2: SQVTM and ANQGSEA. V shed 4 bases and J shed 5 bases, with 11 bases lying between them. This chain's CDR3 is CSVVKQGTEAFF. CDR3 sequence (DNA): TGCAGCGTTGTTAAACAGGGAACTGAAGCTTTCTTT.

This chain connects TRBV5-4 to TRBJ2-7, with D perhaps matching TRBD1 (6 bases). The CDR3 is made up of 15 amino acids. Germline CDR1 SGHNT, CDR2 YYREEE (reference sequence). Trimming cost V 2 bases and J 5 bases, with 17 bases left between them. The CDR3 protein is CASSFKGVPRDEQYF. The CDR3 nucleotides read TGTGCCAGCAGCTTTAAGGGGGTCCCTCGGGACGAGCAGTACTTC. Using reference TRBV5-4 and TRBJ2-7 for the parts outside the CDR3, the full variable domain is ETGVTQSPTHLIKTRGQQVTLRCSSQSGHNTVSWYQQALGQGPQFIFQYYREEENGRGNFPPRFSGLQFPNYSSELNVNALELDDSALYLCASSFKGVPRDEQYFGPGTRLTVT.

The chain recombines TRBV7-2 with TRBJ2-3, with D perhaps TRBD1 (5 bases). V lost 5 bases to trimming and J lost 0 bases, with 12 bases between them. The germline gives CDR1 SGHTA, CDR2 FQGNSA. The CDR3 is 15 amino acids. CDR3 in amino acids: CASSGRATSTDTQYF. Here the CDR3 DNA reads TGTGCCAGCAGCGGCAGGGCCACTAGCACAGATACGCAGTATTTT.

V is TRBV20-1 and J is TRBJ2-7; no reliable D call. Germline CDR1 and CDR2: DFQATT and SNEGSKA (reference sequence). The CDR3 runs 11 residues. V was pared by 5 bases and J by 4 bases, with 9 bases between. The CDR3 nucleotides are TGCAGTGCTGCCCAGTTATACGAGCAGTACTTC. It encodes CSAAQLYEQYF.

The chain couples TRBV5-1 to TRBJ1-2, with 7 positions matching TRBD1. In germline, CDR1 is SGHRS, CDR2 YFSETQ. Trimming at V came to 3 bases and at J to 0 bases, leaving 2 bases not matched to a gene. The CDR3 has 14 amino acids. DNA of the CDR3: TGCGCCAGCAGCTCCACAGGGGCTAACTATGGCTACACCTTC. Translated: CASSSTGANYGYTF.

This clone was seen only a few times. The chain combines TRBV7-7 with TRBJ2-5; 11 nucleotides agree with TRBD2. CDR3 length: 15 amino acids. Trimming removed 6 bases from V and 1 base from J; junction bases left unmatched: 4. From germline, CDR1 is SSHAT and CDR2 FNYEAQ (reference sequence). The CDR3 spells CASSLSGRAQETQYF. The DNA for the CDR3 is TGTGCCAGCAGTCTTAGCGGGAGGGCCCAAGAGACCCAGTACTTC. Based on the CDR3 plus reference TRBV7-7 and TRBJ2-5, the full variable domain is GAGVSQSPRYKVTKRGQDVTLRCDPISSHATLYWYQQALGQGPEFLTYFNYEAQPDKSGLPSDRFSAERPEGSISTLTIQRTEQRDSAMYRCASSLSGRAQETQYFGPGTRLLVL.

This chain connects TRBV10-3 to TRBJ2-2; 9 positions agree with TRBD1. There are 14 residues in the CDR3. Germline V gene lookup returns CDR1 ENHRY and CDR2 SYGVKD. V was pared by 6 bases and J by 1 base, with 0 bases of the junction left unmatched. The CDR3 spells CAIRGQGNTGELFF. In DNA form, the CDR3 reads TGTGCCATCAGGGGACAGGGGAACACCGGGGAGCTGTTTTTT.

This clone was seen only a few times. The chain has TRBV5-1 and TRBJ2-5; TRBD1 agrees at 8 bases. The ends lost 7 bases at V and 1 base at J; junction bases unmatched: 9. This CDR3 spans 15 amino acids. The germline V gene has CDR1 SGHRS and CDR2 YFSETQ. In nucleotides, the CDR3 is TGCGCCAGCCAGGGGGCCTTGGGTCTCCAAGAGACCCAGTACTTC. Protein: CASQGALGLQETQYF. Supplemented by reference TRBV5-1 and TRBJ2-5, the full variable domain reads KAGVTQTPRYLIKTRGQQVTLSCSPISGHRSVSWYQQTPGQGLQFLFEYFSETQRNKGNFPGRFSGRQFSNSRSEMNVSTLELGDSALYLCASQGALGLQETQYFGPGTRLLVL.

This rearrangement joins TRBV21-1 to TRBJ1-2; TRBD1, the table's D call, lacks a check against the DNA. TRBV21-1 is a pseudogene segment. The CDR3 runs 13 residues. CDR3 sequence (DNA): TGTGCCAGCAGCAAAGGAACAGGCACCGGCTACACCTTC. This codes for CASSKGTGTGYTF.

This chain joins TRBV4-1 and TRBJ2-7; a possible D gene is TRBD2 (5 bases). V dropped 4 bases and J dropped 2 bases, with 21 bases sitting between them. Germline CDR1 is MGHRA and CDR2 is YSYEKL. This CDR3 spans 17 amino acids. The CDR3: CASSPSLLIGVAYEQYF. CDR3 sequence (DNA): TGCGCCAGCAGCCCCAGCTTATTGATCGGGGTTGCCTACGAGCAGTACTTC.

This rearrangement joins TRBV27 to TRBJ1-2; TRBD1 might be the D (5 bases). Germline values: CDR1 MNHEY, CDR2 SMNVEV (reference sequence). The CDR3 runs 15 residues. V was trimmed by 1 base and J by 6 bases, leaving 15 bases between them. Here the CDR3 reads CASSLLPGGHHGYTF. DNA for the CDR3: TGTGCCAGCAGTTTATTGCCGGGGGGTCACCATGGCTACACCTTC.

This chain joins TRBV7-9 and TRBJ1-2, with a possible D match to TRBD1 (6 bases). Germline V gives CDR1 SEHNR, CDR2 FQNEAQ (reference sequence). Trimming pared 5 bases from V and 5 bases from J, leaving 27 bases between. This CDR3 contains 18 residues. This chain's CDR3 is CASSPYRDNLLSWYGYTF. The CDR3 DNA reads as TGTGCCAGCAGCCCATACCGGGACAACTTGCTATCTTGGTATGGCTACACCTTC. Using reference TRBV7-9 and TRBJ1-2 for the parts outside the CDR3, the full variable domain is DTGVSQNPRHKITKRGQNVTFRCDPISEHNRLYWYRQTLGQGPEFLTYFQNEAQLEKSRLLSDRFSAERPKGSFSTLEIQRTEQGDSAMYLCASSPYRDNLLSWYGYTFGSGTRLTVV.

The V and J genes are TRBV2 and TRBJ1-1, with 7 positions matching TRBD1. The germline gives CDR1 SNHLY, CDR2 FYNNEI. V shed 2 bases and J 6 bases; nucleotides not matched to a gene: 9. The CDR3 spans 15 residues. For the CDR3, the DNA is TGTGCCAGCAGTGAACGGCAGGGGGGTAGGGCTGAAGCTTTCTTT. This codes for CASSERQGGRAEAFF.

This clone was observed a handful of times. This chain joins TRBV11-2 and TRBJ1-3; possibly TRBD1 for D (6 bases). Germline-derived CDR1 and CDR2 are SGHAT and FQNNGV. There are 14 residues in the CDR3. Trimming removed 5 bases from V and 4 bases from J, with 12 bases in between. The chain's CDR3 is CASSATGSGNTIYF. CDR3 nucleotides: TGTGCCAGCAGCGCCACAGGGTCCGGAAACACCATATATTTT.

This rearrangement joins TRBV25-1 to TRBJ2-7; 11 positions match TRBD2. Trimming at V came to 4 bases and at J to 0 bases, leaving 11 bases not matched to a gene. Germline V CDR1 and CDR2: MGHDK, SYGVNS. This CDR3 spans 18 amino acids. The CDR3 protein is CASSGYLTTSGDSYEQYF. CDR3 nucleotides: TGTGCCAGCAGTGGATACCTCACGACTAGCGGGGACTCCTACGAGCAGTACTTC.

V usage is TRBV10-1 and J usage is TRBJ1-1, with D hard to call. Germline CDR1 WNHNN, CDR2 SYGVQD (reference sequence). Trimming removed 4 bases from V and 2 bases from J, with 8 bases in between. This CDR3 is 13 amino acids long. As DNA, the CDR3 is TGCGCCAGCAGTGGCTCGGGTAACACTGAAGCTTTCTTT. Translating gives CASSGSGNTEAFF.

The gene calls are TRBV2 and TRBJ2-1, with 8 nucleotides matching TRBD1. The CDR3 is 15 amino acids. J lost 3 bases, V lost 5 bases, and 6 bases had no gene match. Germline values: CDR1 SNHLY, CDR2 FYNNEI. The CDR3 reads CASSTTGAGYNEQFF. CDR3 bases: TGTGCCAGCAGTACGACAGGGGCGGGCTACAATGAGCAGTTCTTC.